This TCR beta chain is from a study of blood T cell repertoires in COVID-19. In the study overall: Samples taken during acute and convalescent COVID-19 were collected in the United States, Italy and Spain.

Profiled with immunoSEQ multiplex PCR; TCRdb holds only in-frame clones, not every one. The sample holds more than 150,000 clones, approximately 86% seen once. The germline V and J ends were trimmed by 1 base and 4 bases, with 7 bases remaining between them. The CDR3 is 13 amino acids. The source is a man aged 35-49 years with active or convalescent COVID-19. Sequenced sample: peripheral blood. The chain carries TRBV12-3 or TRBV12-4 and TRBJ1-1; D remains ambiguous. CDR3 nucleotide sequence: TGTGCCAGCAGTTTAGGAGGACTCACTGAAGCTTTCTTT. It specifies CASSLGGLTEAFF.